A selection of T cell receptor beta chains follows, all from one sample in a study of cytomegalovirus exposure and HLA in healthy donors. Sequenced by immunoSEQ multiplex PCR; TCRdb stores in-frame clones only, minus some. The profile shows 150,000 to 200,000 clones, around 68% of them singletons. Sequencing input: PBMCs. The receptors here all came from a woman in her thirties or forties in good health and CMV-seropositive. Both conserved end residues are part of each CDR3. D genes are given only for firm matches. The listing skips clone size in some rows; elsewhere it reads once, few, many or a size class.

v_gene	d_gene	abundance	j_gene	CDR3aa	CDR3nt
TRBV7-2	-	-	TRBJ2-3	CASSFVTGGGTDTQYF	TGTGCCAGCAGCTTCGTAACGGGCGGGGGCACAGATACGCAGTATTTT
TRBV2	-	-	TRBJ1-1	CASSGESASAFF	TGTGCCAGCAGTGGAGAGAGTGCTTCGGCTTTCTTT
TRBV5-4	TRBD2	-	TRBJ2-7	CASSRPGLAGDYEQYF	TGTGCCAGCAGCCGCCCGGGACTAGCGGGCGACTACGAGCAGTACTTC
TRBV4-3	-	few	TRBJ1-1	CASSQDHVEDTEAFF	TGCGCCAGCAGCCAAGATCACGTTGAGGACACTGAAGCTTTCTTT
TRBV5-4	TRBD1	-	TRBJ1-2	CASSIRQGRNGYPF	TGTGCCAGCAGCATCCGACAGGGTCGAAATGGCTACCCCTTC
TRBV6-6	TRBD2	few	TRBJ2-2	CASSPSGRNTGELFF	TGTGCCAGCAGTCCTAGCGGGAGAAACACCGGGGAGCTGTTTTTT
TRBV27	-	few	TRBJ1-6	CASGTGYSPLHF	TGTGCCAGCGGAACAGGATATTCACCCCTCCACTTT
TRBV15	-	-	TRBJ2-7	CATSGDNSYEQYF	TGTGCCACCAGCGGGGACAATTCCTACGAGCAGTACTTC
TRBV21-1	-	-	TRBJ1-1	CASSKTDTEAFF	TGTGCCAGCAGCAAAACAGACACTGAAGCTTTCTTT
TRBV28	TRBD1	-	TRBJ2-7	CASSFRTGKNYEQYF	TGTGCCAGCAGCTTTCGGACAGGGAAGAACTACGAGCAGTACTTC
TRBV4-1	-	-	TRBJ2-3	CASSQEAGNTDTQYF	TGCGCCAGCAGCCAGGAGGCGGGAAACACAGATACGCAGTATTTT
TRBV27	TRBD1	once	TRBJ1-6	CASSLSSPDRGYNSPLHF	TGTGCCAGCAGTTTATCGTCCCCCGACAGGGGGTATAATTCACCCCTCCACTTT
TRBV18	-	-	TRBJ2-5	CASSPKQETQYF	TGTGCCAGCTCCCCTAAACAAGAGACCCAGTACTTC
TRBV19	-	few	TRBJ2-7	CASSIRGTRYEQYF	TGTGCCAGTAGTATAAGGGGCACCCGATACGAGCAGTACTTC